Given below is one T cell receptor beta chain in context. This clonotype was found many times. The specificity of this receptor is unknown. No base quality values were provided; no much bigger clone lies one nucleotide off. The hyperthyroidism patients were 18 to 65 years old and newly diagnosed, with a disease duration of less than 2 months. Patients were excluded if they had other autoimmune diseases, uncontrolled infections, pregnancy or lactation. Clinical symptoms, serum thyroxine, TRAb, thyroid ultrasound and orbital computed tomography formed the basis of the diagnosis. Total RNA was extracted with Trizol reagent and quality-checked on an Agilent 2100 Bioanalyzer. The junction carries 19 bases between V and J, which are trimmed by 2 bases and 2 bases respectively. Including the terminal cysteine and phenylalanine, the CDR3 comprises 17 residues. Of all the DNA, just the CDR3 is kept, 51 bases in frame from base 1. CDR1 and CDR2 (SEHNR, FQNEAQ) derive from the germline V gene (reference sequence).

The data were taken from a study of Graves' ophthalmopathy and Graves' hyperthyroidism (dated by TCRdb to the late 2010s). Describing the broader study: Hyperthyroidism was defined as stable when no progression to ophthalmopathy occurred within 18 months of follow-up. The study used signatures of the TCR beta repertoire to tell Graves' ophthalmopathy apart from Graves' hyperthyroidism and to predict which patients would progress to ophthalmopathy. In total, 135 blood samples were TCR-sequenced: fewer than 50 ophthalmopathy, 75 hyperthyroidism and roughly 17 hyperthyroidism-to-ophthalmopathy patients. Once sampling was done, hyperthyroidism patients were given methimazole at a starting dose of 30 mg daily, while ophthalmopathy patients were given high-dose intravenous methylprednisolone. A discovery set of 95 to 100 patients (43 ophthalmopathy, about 58 stable hyperthyroidism) was enrolled to explore V-J signatures distinguishing ophthalmopathy from hyperthyroidism. For independent validation, a separate cohort was made up of 18 to 20 hyperthyroidism patients plus 17 patients who later progressed from hyperthyroidism to ophthalmopathy. In five or six hyperthyroidism patients, the T-cell repertoire of thyroid tissue was compared with the T-cell repertoire of blood.

The investigation overall reported the following: Among expanded thyroid clonotypes with frequency above 0.001, most also showed up in blood, which suggests that blood repertoires may reflect the thyroid immune response. In validation, the model predicted ophthalmopathy progression with 70.59% sensitivity and roughly 72% specificity; about a dozen predicted patients were CT-confirmed with GO in a median of 6.5 months. In cross-validation, the 13-signature model distinguished ophthalmopathy from stable hyperthyroidism with approximately 90% sensitivity and around 81% specificity, and in the test set the corresponding values were approximately 79% and 70%. No statistical method was used to predetermine the sample size, and group allocation was not hidden from the investigators.

TCR beta CDR3 regions were amplified from RNA transcripts for repertoire sequencing. The first round was an RT-PCR using HTBI primers with the Qiagen OneStep RT-PCR kit, and this first round was followed by a second-round multiplex PCR, then size selection and purification. Libraries were sequenced on an Illumina HiSeq2000 using paired-end 100 bp reads. The authors' pipeline ran thus. SOAPnuke was used for read processing, and reads with adapters, uncalled bases, a mean Phred below 15, or no exact constant-primer or identifier match were discarded. COPE v1.2.5 was used to merge the high-quality paired reads. Each unique nucleotide sequence was treated as a clonotype, and MiTCR v1.1 was used to align the clonotypes to the IMGT TRB V, D and J references. Only V-J combinations with frequency above 0.0001 were analysed, covering about 99% of repertoires. A TCR clonal expansion and chaos score per V-J combination was defined as the ratio of F50 clonal expansion to chaos observed in the TCRdist matrix. Welch's t-statistics and random forest were used to reduce features to 10 to 15 V-J combinations, which were fed into a naive Bayes classifier. Thyroid-blood repertoire similarity was quantified with the Morisita-Horn index. TCRdb trimmed the raw reads at Q25, called clones with MiXCR and kept productive beta chains. Entries that share a CDR3 protein sequence are merged under the most common genes and DNA. TCRdb, not the original authors, processed these V and J calls. This sample is represented by about 1.1 million distinct CDR3 sequences; approximately 35% of them were singletons. 11% of the sample comes from the top ten.

Sequenced: peripheral blood or thyroid tissue (not recorded which). Recombination joined TRBV7-9 with TRBJ2-7; a tentative D call is TRBD1 (5 bases match). The TCR was taken from an adult man with Graves' hyperthyroidism. Here is the DNA: TGTGCCAGCAGCTTATTCTTAGTTGAACAGGCGACCTACGAGCAGTACTTC. Translation gives CASSLFLVEQATYEQYF.